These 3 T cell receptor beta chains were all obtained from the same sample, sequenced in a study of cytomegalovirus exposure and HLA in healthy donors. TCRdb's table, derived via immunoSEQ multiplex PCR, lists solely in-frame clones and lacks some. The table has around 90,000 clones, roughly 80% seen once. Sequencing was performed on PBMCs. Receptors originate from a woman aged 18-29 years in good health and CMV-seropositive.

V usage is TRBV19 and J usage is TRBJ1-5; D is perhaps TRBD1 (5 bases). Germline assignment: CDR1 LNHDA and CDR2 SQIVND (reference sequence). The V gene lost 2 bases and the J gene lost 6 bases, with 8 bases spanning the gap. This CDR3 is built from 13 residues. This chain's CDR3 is CASSIMGPQPQHF. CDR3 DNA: TGTGCCAGTAGTATAATGGGGCCTCAGCCCCAGCATTTT. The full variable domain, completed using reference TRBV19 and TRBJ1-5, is DGGITQSPKYLFRKEGQNVTLSCEQNLNHDAMYWYRQDPGQGLRLIYYSQIVNDFQKGDIAEGYSVSREKKESFPLTVTSAQKNPTAFYLCASSIMGPQPQHFGDGTRLSIL.

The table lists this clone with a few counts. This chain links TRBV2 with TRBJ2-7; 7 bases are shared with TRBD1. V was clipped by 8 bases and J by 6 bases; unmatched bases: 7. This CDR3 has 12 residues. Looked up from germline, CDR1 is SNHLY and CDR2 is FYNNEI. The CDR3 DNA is TGTGCCAGCGACGAGGGGGCGCCCGAGCAGTACTTC. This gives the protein CASDEGAPEQYF.

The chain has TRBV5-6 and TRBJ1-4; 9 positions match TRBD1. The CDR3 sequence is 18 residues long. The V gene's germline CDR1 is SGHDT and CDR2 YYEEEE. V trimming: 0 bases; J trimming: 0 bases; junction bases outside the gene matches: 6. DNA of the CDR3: TGTGCCAGCAGCTTGGACAGGGGGCCCTTTACAACTAATGAAAAACTGTTTTTT. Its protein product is CASSLDRGPFTTNEKLFF.